The rows below give T cell receptor beta chains drawn from one sample of a study of regulatory T cells in long-lasting Graves disease. MiXCR, run by TCRdb on the multiplex PCR reads, gives a single entry per CDR3 protein. The data show fewer than 350,000 distinct CDR3 sequences, over 15% seen once. This sample comprised peripheral blood mononuclear cells (PBMCs), obtained at new diagnosis, from a patient treated with antithyroid drugs. These receptors all stem from a female donor with Graves disease. CDR3s include the opening cysteine and the closing phenylalanine or tryptophan. A D gene is named only where the DNA matches it firmly. The size entry is marked missing in some rows and otherwise reads once, few, many or a size class.

V,J,size,D,CDR3,DNA
TRBV2,TRBJ2-1,many,NA,CASSAVLANEQFF,TGTGCCAGCAGTGCAGTCCTAGCGAATGAGCAGTTCTTC
TRBV2,TRBJ1-1,few,NA,CASSQHSRGLTEAFF,TGTGCCAGCAGCCAACATAGTCGGGGGCTCACTGAAGCTTTCTTT
TRBV6-5,TRBJ1-2,few,TRBD1,CASSYPGQGNGYTF,TGTGCCAGCAGTTATCCGGGACAGGGAAATGGCTACACCTTC
TRBV6-2/TRBV6-3,TRBJ2-7,many,NA,CASSYGLGVSEQYF,TGTGCCAGCAGTTACGGTCTAGGGGTCTCGGAGCAGTACTTC
TRBV30,TRBJ1-2,NA,TRBD1,CAWRKTGISRGYTF,TGTGCCTGGCGTAAGACAGGGATCTCTCGGGGCTACACCTTC
TRBV5-4,TRBJ1-4,many,TRBD1,CASSRDRVDEKLFF,TGTGCCAGCAGCCGCGACAGGGTGGATGAAAAACTGTTTTTT
TRBV15,TRBJ2-6,many,NA,CATSSGGLGANVLTF,TGTGCCACCAGCAGTGGGGGGCTCGGGGCCAACGTCCTGACTTTC
TRBV7-2,TRBJ2-1,many,NA,CASSLSGQQFF,TGTGCCAGCAGCTTAAGCGGACAGCAGTTCTTC
TRBV10-2,TRBJ2-5,many,TRBD2,CASIPGRRETQYF,TGCGCCAGCATTCCCGGGAGGAGGGAGACCCAGTACTTC
TRBV4-1,TRBJ1-2,few,TRBD1,CASSQDTGTGYGYTF,TGCGCCAGCAGCCAAGATACCGGGACAGGCTATGGCTACACCTTC
TRBV20-1,TRBJ2-1,NA,NA,CSASQAVEDEQFF,TGCAGTGCTAGTCAGGCTGTAGAAGATGAGCAGTTCTTC
TRBV11-2,TRBJ2-5,NA,NA,CASSQEYQETQYF,TGTGCCAGCAGCCAGGAGTATCAAGAGACCCAGTACTTC
TRBV11-2,TRBJ1-2,NA,TRBD1,CASSFPGQGESYTF,TGTGCCAGCAGCTTCCCAGGACAGGGGGAAAGCTACACCTTC
TRBV27,TRBJ2-2,many,NA,CASSYAVGNTGELFF,TGTGCCAGCAGTTACGCAGTCGGGAACACCGGGGAGCTGTTTTTT
TRBV27,TRBJ2-3,few,NA,CASSLRDPSTDTQYF,TGTGCCAGCAGTCTGAGGGATCCTAGCACAGATACGCAGTATTTT
TRBV2,TRBJ1-1,many,TRBD1,CASSEAWTGGDLYPPEAFF,TGTGCCAGCAGTGAAGCGTGGACAGGGGGCGACCTATACCCACCTGAAGCTTTCTTT
TRBV14,TRBJ2-1,NA,TRBD1,CASSPTGGIIDEQFF,TGTGCCAGCAGCCCAACAGGGGGCATTATCGATGAGCAGTTCTTC
TRBV5-1,TRBJ2-1,NA,TRBD1,CASSPGQGGVNEQFF,TGTGCCAGCAGCCCGGGACAGGGGGGGGTGAATGAGCAGTTCTTC
TRBV5-1,TRBJ2-2,few,NA,CASSVDFTGELFF,TGCGCCAGCAGCGTGGACTTCACCGGGGAGCTGTTTTTT